This T cell receptor beta chain was observed in a study of T cell changes during pregnancy in multiple sclerosis. CDR1 is LNHDA and CDR2 is SQIVND in the germline V gene (reference sequence). V was pared by 5 bases and J by 1 base, with 7 bases of the junction left unmatched. The CDR3 is made up of 16 amino acids. Data came from immunoSEQ multiplex PCR; TCRdb stores just in-frame clones and leaves some out. The data hold some 75,000 clones, with 90% to 95% observed a single time. The sample here was peripheral blood, taken in the second trimester of pregnancy. The rearrangement links TRBV19 to TRBJ1-1; TRBD1 aligns across 10 bases. The origin of this receptor is a female donor with multiple sclerosis, enrolled in a pregnancy study. The CDR3 region has the DNA TGTGCCAGTAGTGGGAGGACAGGGGGACCGAACACTGAAGCTTTCTTT. Amino acids: CASSGRTGGPNTEAFF.